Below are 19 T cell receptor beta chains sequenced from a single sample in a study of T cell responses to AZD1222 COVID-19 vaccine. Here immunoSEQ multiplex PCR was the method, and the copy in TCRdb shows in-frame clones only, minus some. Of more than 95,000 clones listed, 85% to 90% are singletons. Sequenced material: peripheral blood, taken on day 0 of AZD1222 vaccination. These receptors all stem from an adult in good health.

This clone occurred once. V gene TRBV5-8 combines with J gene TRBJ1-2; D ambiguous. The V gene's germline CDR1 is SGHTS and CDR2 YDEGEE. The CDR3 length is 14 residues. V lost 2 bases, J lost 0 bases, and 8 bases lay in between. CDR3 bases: TGTGCCAGCAGCTTATGGGGAGCTAACTATGGCTACACCTTC. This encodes CASSLWGANYGYTF.

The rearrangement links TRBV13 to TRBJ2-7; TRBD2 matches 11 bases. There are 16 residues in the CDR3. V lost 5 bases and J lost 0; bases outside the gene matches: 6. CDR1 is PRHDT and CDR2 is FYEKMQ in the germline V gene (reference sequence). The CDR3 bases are TGTGCCAGCAGCCCAGAGACTAGCGGGACCTCCTACGAGCAGTACTTC. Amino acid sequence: CASSPETSGTSYEQYF.

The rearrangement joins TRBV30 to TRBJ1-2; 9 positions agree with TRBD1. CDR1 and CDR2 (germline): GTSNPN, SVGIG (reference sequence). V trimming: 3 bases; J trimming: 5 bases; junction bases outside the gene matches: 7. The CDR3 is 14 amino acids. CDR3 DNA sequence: TGTGCCTGGAGCTCGGGACAGGGATATTATGGCTACACCTTC. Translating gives CAWSSGQGYYGYTF.

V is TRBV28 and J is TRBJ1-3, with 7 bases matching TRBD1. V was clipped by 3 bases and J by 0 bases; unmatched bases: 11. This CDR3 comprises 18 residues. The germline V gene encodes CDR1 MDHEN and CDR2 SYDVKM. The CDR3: CASSFPLNSGGSGNTIYF. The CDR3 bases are TGTGCCAGCAGTTTTCCCTTAAACTCAGGGGGCTCTGGAAACACCATATATTTT.

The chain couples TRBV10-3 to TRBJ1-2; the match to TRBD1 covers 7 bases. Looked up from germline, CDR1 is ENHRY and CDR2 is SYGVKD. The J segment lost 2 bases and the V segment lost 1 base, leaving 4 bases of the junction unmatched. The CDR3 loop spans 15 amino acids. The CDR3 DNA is TGTGCCATCAGTGAGTTGCCGGGACAGAACTATGGCTACACCTTC. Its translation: CAISELPGQNYGYTF.

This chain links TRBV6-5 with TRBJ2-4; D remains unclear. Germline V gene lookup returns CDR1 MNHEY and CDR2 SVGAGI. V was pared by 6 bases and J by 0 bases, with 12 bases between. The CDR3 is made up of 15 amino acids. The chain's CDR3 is CASSRTVLAKNIQYF. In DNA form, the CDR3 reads TGTGCCAGCAGCCGGACGGTGCTAGCCAAAAACATTCAGTACTTC.

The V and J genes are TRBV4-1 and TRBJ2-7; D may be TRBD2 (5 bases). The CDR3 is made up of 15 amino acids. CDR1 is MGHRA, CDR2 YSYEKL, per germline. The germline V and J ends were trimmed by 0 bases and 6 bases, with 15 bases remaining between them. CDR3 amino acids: CASSQEQRLSGEQYF. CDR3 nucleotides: TGCGCCAGCAGCCAAGAGCAGCGGCTTTCGGGCGAGCAGTACTTC.

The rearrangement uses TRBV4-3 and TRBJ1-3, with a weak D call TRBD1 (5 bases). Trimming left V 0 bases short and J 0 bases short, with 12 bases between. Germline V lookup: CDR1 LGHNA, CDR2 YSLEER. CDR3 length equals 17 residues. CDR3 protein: CASSQDPDSFSGNTIYF. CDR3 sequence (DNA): TGCGCCAGCAGCCAAGACCCTGACAGCTTCTCTGGAAACACCATATATTTT.

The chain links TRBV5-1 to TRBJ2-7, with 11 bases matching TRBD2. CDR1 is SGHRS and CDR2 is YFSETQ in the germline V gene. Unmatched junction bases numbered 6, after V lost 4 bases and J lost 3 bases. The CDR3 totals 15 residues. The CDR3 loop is CASSAGTSGIYEQYF. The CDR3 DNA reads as TGCGCCAGCAGCGCCGGGACTAGCGGAATCTACGAGCAGTACTTC. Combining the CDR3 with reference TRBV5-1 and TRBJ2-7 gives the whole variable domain KAGVTQTPRYLIKTRGQQVTLSCSPISGHRSVSWYQQTPGQGLQFLFEYFSETQRNKGNFPGRFSGRQFSNSRSEMNVSTLELGDSALYLCASSAGTSGIYEQYFGPGTRLTVT.

The CDR3 sequence: CASSQRERSGELFF. The CDR3 region has the DNA TGTGCCAGCAGTCAGCGGGAGCGGTCCGGGGAGCTGTTTTTT. This chain joins TRBV25-1 and TRBJ2-2; 8 nucleotides agree with TRBD2. Germline CDR1 reads MGHDK; CDR2 reads SYGVNS. Trimming at V came to 5 bases and at J to 6 bases, leaving 5 bases not matched to a gene. CDR3 length: 14 residues.

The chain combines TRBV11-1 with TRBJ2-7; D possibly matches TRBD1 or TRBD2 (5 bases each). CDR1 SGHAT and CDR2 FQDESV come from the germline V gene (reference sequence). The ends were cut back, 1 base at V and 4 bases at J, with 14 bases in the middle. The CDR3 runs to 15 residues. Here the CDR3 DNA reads TGTGCCAGCAGCTTAGGGGGGACCCTGAGTTACGAGCAGTACTTC. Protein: CASSLGGTLSYEQYF.

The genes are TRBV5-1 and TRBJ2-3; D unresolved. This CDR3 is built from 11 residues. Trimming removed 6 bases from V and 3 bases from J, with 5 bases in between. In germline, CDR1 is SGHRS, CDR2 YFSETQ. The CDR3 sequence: CASKVTDTQYF. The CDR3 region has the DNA TGCGCCAGCAAGGTGACAGATACGCAGTATTTT.

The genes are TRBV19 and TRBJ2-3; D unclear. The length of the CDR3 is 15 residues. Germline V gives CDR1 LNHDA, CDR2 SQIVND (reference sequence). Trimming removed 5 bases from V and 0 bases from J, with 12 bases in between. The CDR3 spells CASSLHEASTDTQYF. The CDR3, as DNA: TGTGCCAGTAGTTTACACGAGGCAAGCACAGATACGCAGTATTTT. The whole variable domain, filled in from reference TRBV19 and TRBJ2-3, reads DGGITQSPKYLFRKEGQNVTLSCEQNLNHDAMYWYRQDPGQGLRLIYYSQIVNDFQKGDIAEGYSVSREKKESFPLTVTSAQKNPTAFYLCASSLHEASTDTQYFGPGTRLTVL.

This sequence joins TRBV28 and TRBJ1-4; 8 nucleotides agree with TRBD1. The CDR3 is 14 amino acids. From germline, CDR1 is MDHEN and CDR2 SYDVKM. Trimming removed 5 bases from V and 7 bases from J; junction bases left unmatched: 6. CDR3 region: CASSNRGIGEKLFF. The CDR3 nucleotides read TGTGCCAGCAGTAACAGGGGGATTGGTGAAAAACTGTTTTTT.

CDR3 in amino acids: CASSPSTGNYGYTF. The CDR3 DNA reads as TGTGCCAGCAGCCCCTCCACAGGCAACTATGGCTACACCTTC. The chain combines TRBV7-9 with TRBJ1-2; D is possibly TRBD1 (5 bases). Germline lookup yields CDR1 SEHNR and CDR2 FQNEAQ (reference sequence). V shed 5 bases and J shed 2 bases, with 12 bases lying between them. CDR3 length equals 14 residues.

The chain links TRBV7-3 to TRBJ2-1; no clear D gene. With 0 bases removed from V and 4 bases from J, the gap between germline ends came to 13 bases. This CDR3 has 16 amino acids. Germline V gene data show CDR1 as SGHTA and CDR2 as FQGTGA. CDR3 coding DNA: TGTGCCAGCAGCTTAACTGGGGAACTATCTTACAATGAGCAGTTCTTC. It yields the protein CASSLTGELSYNEQFF. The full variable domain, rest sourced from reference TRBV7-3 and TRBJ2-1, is GAGVSQTPSNKVTEKGKYVELRCDPISGHTALYWYRQSLGQGPEFLIYFQGTGAADDSGLPNDRFFAVRPEGSVSTLKIQRTERGDSAVYLCASSLTGELSYNEQFFGPGTRLTVL.

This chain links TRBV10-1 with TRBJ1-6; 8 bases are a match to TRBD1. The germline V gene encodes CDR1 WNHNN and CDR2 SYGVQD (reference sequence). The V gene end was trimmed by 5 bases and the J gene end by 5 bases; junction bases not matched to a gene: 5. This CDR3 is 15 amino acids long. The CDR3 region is CASSFMGQDNSPLHF. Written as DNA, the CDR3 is TGCGCCAGCAGTTTTATGGGACAGGATAATTCACCCCTCCACTTT.

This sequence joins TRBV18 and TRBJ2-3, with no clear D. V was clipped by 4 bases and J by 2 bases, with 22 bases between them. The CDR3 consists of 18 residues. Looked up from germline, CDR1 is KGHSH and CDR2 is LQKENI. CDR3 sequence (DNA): TGTGCCAGCTCACGAGAAGCGATTGGCCTCGAACACACAGATACGCAGTATTTT. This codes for CASSREAIGLEHTDTQYF.

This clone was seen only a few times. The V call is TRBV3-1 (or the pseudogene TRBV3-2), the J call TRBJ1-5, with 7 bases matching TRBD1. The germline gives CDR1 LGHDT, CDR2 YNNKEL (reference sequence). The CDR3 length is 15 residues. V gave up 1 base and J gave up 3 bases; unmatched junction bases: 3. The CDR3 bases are TGTGCCAGCAGCCAAGGCAGGGGGGACAATCAGCCCCAGCATTTT. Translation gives CASSQGRGDNQPQHF.